One sample yielded the 9 T cell receptor beta chains listed below, sequenced in a study of CD8 T cells in Susac syndrome. RNA amounts of 0.5 to 1 ug underwent reverse transcription with random hexamers. TCRdb fed the immunoSEQ multiplex PCR reads into MiXCR, producing one record per CDR3 protein. The repertoire includes under 200,000 distinct CDR3 sequences, approximately 96% of them detected once, and around 0.1% sits in the top ten. The sequenced sample consisted of CD4+ T cells from PBMCs. The receptors originated from a human donor with Susac syndrome.

The V and J genes are TRBV7-9 and TRBJ2-7; D gene uncertain. CDR3 length: 14 residues. V was cut by 5 bases and J by 3 bases, with 14 bases left in between. CDR1 is SEHNR and CDR2 is FQNEAQ in the germline V gene (reference sequence). The CDR3 DNA is TGTGCCAGCAGCCTGGATTGGGGATTCTACGAGCAGTACTTC. Its translation: CASSLDWGFYEQYF.

The CDR3 DNA reads as TGCGCCAGCAGCAACAGGGTCACGAACACTGAAGCTTTCTTT. Protein product: CASSNRVTNTEAFF. The rearrangement uses TRBV5-1 and TRBJ1-1; D may be TRBD1 (6 bases). Deletions cut 4 bases from V and 1 base from J, with 11 bases between. This CDR3 has 14 amino acids. CDR1 is SGHRS and CDR2 is YFSETQ in the germline V gene.

This clonotype was counted a single time. The chain is built from TRBV19 and TRBJ2-5; maybe TRBD1 (6 bases). This CDR3 region has 15 residues. Germline V gene sequence: CDR1 LNHDA, CDR2 SQIVND (reference sequence). V gave up 5 bases and J gave up 0 bases, with 13 bases separating them. The CDR3 DNA reads as TGTGCCAGTAGTCCACGCAGGGGCCACCAAGAGACCCAGTACTTC. As protein: CASSPRRGHQETQYF.

The chain recombines TRBV5-4 with TRBJ2-5; possibly TRBD1 for D (6 bases). CDR1 is SGHNT and CDR2 is YYREEE in the germline V gene (reference sequence). The ends were cut back, 0 bases at V and 3 bases at J, with 12 bases in the middle. This CDR3 is 15 amino acids long. DNA of the CDR3: TGTGCCAGCAGCTTGGAGACAGGCGGTGAAGAGACCCAGTACTTC. Translating it yields CASSLETGGEETQYF. Full variable domain (outside the CDR3, taken from reference TRBV5-4 and TRBJ2-5): ETGVTQSPTHLIKTRGQQVTLRCSSQSGHNTVSWYQQALGQGPQFIFQYYREEENGRGNFPPRFSGLQFPNYSSELNVNALELDDSALYLCASSLETGGEETQYFGPGTRLLVL.

This clonotype was observed a single time. The chain couples TRBV20-1 to TRBJ2-2; D is ambiguous. This CDR3 is 13 amino acids long. CDR1 DFQATT and CDR2 SNEGSKA come from the germline V gene (reference sequence). V was clipped by 5 bases and J by 4 bases, with 11 bases between them. Written as DNA, the CDR3 is TGCAGTGCTCCCAGCGTACGCACCGGGGAGCTGTTTTTT. Its translation is CSAPSVRTGELFF.

This chain connects TRBV29-1 to TRBJ1-2; D remains unclear. This CDR3 is 12 amino acids long. Germline CDR1 SQVTM, CDR2 ANQGSEA. Trimming removed 7 bases at V and 6 bases at J, with 15 bases between. The CDR3 sequence: CSAATLRDGYTF. The CDR3 DNA reads TGCAGCGCCGCAACCCTTCGGGATGGCTACACCTTC. Using reference TRBV29-1 and TRBJ1-2 for the parts outside the CDR3, the full variable domain is SAVISQKPSRDICQRGTSLTIQCQVDSQVTMMFWYRQQPGQSLTLIATANQGSEATYESGFVIDKFPISRPNLTFSTLTVSNMSPEDSSIYLCSAATLRDGYTFGSGTRLTVV.

The V gene is TRBV10-3, the J gene TRBJ1-2; D is perhaps TRBD1 (5 bases). CDR3 length: 11 residues. V shed 5 bases and J shed 13 bases, with 14 bases lying between them. Germline V gene lookup returns CDR1 ENHRY and CDR2 SYGVKD. The CDR3 loop reads CAISMADNLTF. As DNA, the CDR3 is TGTGCCATCAGTATGGCGGACAACCTCACCTTC.

The V call is TRBV2, the J call TRBJ1-1; D possibly corresponds to TRBD1 (5 bases). Looked up from germline, CDR1 is SNHLY and CDR2 is FYNNEI. This CDR3 is built from 15 residues. Trimming took 3 bases from V and 0 from J, leaving 11 bases between them. The CDR3 region has the DNA TGTGCCAGCAGTGAGGGGCAGAACATGAACACTGAAGCTTTCTTT. Translated, it gives CASSEGQNMNTEAFF.

The rearrangement joins TRBV19 to TRBJ1-2; 7 bases align to TRBD1. Germline values: CDR1 LNHDA, CDR2 SQIVND (reference sequence). The CDR3 sequence is 14 residues long. The J segment lost 13 bases and the V segment lost 9 bases, leaving 20 bases of the junction unmatched. CDR3 nucleotide sequence: TGTGCCAGCGATATTCCGGGACAGTCAAGGGAACGCACCTTC. It is translated as CASDIPGQSRERTF. The complete variable domain, with remaining parts taken from reference TRBV19 and TRBJ1-2, reads DGGITQSPKYLFRKEGQNVTLSCEQNLNHDAMYWYRQDPGQGLRLIYYSQIVNDFQKGDIAEGYSVSREKKESFPLTVTSAQKNPTAFYLCASDIPGQSRERTFGSGTRLTVV.